This section outlines one T cell receptor (beta chain) sequence together with its context. Antigen specificity is unknown. Germline lookup yields CDR1 SGHRS and CDR2 YFSETQ. Between the trimmed V and J ends, which lost 0 bases and 0 bases, there was a span of 3 bases. The CDR3 sequence is 13 residues long. Rearranged V-D-J TRB sequences were amplified with a mixed TRB-A/B primer pool. TCRdb analysed the multiplex PCR reads with MiXCR anew, one entry per CDR3 protein. Of some 7,700 distinct CDR3 sequences listed, around half are singletons. Peripheral blood genomic DNA, not sorted cells or RNA, was the template. This sample was included in a study of T cell repertoires in aging, cancer and after chemotherapy. Study details: Paired samples before and after chemotherapy came from glioblastoma patients receiving temozolomide-based therapy. General study points: Median generation probability rose over the chemotherapy interval in each cancer cohort, suggesting rebound thymic output.

Sequenced input: blood. The clonotype was recovered from a human donor with a solid tumor. V gene TRBV5-1 combines with J gene TRBJ1-1; D unresolved. DNA for the CDR3: TGCGCCAGCAGCTTGGACATGAACACTGAAGCTTTCTTT. Translated, it gives CASSLDMNTEAFF.